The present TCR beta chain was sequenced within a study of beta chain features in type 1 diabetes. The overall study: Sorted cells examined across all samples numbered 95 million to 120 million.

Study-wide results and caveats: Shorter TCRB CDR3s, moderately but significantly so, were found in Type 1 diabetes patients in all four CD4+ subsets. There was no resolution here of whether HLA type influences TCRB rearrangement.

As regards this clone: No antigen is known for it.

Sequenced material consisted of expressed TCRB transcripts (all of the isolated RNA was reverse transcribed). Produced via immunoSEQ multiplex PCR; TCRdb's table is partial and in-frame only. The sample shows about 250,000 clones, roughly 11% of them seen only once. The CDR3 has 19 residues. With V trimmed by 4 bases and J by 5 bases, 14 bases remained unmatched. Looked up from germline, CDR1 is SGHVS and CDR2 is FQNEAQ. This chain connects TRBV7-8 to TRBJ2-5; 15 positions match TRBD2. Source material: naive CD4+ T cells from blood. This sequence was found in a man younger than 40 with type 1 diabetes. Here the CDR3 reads CASSSHRGLAGGQWETQYF. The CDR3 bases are TGTGCCAGCAGCTCCCACCGGGGACTAGCGGGGGGACAATGGGAGACCCAGTACTTC.